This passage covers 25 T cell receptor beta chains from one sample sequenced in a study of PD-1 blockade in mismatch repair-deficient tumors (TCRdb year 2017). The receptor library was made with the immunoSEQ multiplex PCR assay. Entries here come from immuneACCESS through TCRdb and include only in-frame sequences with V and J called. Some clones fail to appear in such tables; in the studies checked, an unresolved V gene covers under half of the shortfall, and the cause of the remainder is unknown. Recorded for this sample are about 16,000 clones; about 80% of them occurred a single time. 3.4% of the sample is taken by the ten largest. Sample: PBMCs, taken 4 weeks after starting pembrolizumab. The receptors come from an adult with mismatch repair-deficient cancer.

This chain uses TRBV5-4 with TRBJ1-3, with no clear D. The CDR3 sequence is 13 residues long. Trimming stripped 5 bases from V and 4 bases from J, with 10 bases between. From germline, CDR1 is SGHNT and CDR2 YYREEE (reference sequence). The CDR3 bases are TGTGCCAGCAGGTTTGAGGGAGGAAACACCATATATTTT. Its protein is CASRFEGGNTIYF.

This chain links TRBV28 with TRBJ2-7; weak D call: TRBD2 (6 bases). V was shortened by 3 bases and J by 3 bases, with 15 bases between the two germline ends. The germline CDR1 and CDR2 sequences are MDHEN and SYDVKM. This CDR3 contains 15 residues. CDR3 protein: CASSFLRDGLYEQYF. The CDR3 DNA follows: TGTGCCAGCAGTTTCTTGCGGGACGGGCTCTACGAGCAGTACTTC.

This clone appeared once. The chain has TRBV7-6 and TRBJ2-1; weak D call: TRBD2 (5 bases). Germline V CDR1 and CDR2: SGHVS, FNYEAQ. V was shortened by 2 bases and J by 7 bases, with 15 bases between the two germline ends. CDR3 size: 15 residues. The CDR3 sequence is CASSLLGLTRNEQFF. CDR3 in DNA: TGTGCCAGCAGCTTACTTGGACTTACCAGGAATGAGCAGTTCTTC.

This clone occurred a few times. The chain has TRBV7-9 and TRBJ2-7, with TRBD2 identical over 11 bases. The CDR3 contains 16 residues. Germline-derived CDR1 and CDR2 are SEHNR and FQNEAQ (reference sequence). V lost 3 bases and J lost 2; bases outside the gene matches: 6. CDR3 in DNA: TGTGCCAGCAGCTTGCCCGGGACTAGCGGCGCCTACGAGCAGTACTTC. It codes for CASSLPGTSGAYEQYF.

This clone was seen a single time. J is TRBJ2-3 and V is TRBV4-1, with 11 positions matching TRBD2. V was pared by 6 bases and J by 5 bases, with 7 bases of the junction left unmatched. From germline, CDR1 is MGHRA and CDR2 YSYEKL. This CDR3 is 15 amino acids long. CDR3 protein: CASSKTSGGIDTQYF. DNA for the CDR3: TGCGCCAGCAGTAAAACTAGCGGGGGAATAGATACGCAGTATTTT.

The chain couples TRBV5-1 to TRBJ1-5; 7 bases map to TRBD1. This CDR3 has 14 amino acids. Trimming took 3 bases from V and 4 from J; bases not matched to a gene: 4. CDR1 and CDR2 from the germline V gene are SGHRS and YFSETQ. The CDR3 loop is CASSSGQPNQPQHF. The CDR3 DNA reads TGCGCCAGCAGCTCGGGACAGCCTAATCAGCCCCAGCATTTT. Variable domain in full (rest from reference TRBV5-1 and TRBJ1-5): KAGVTQTPRYLIKTRGQQVTLSCSPISGHRSVSWYQQTPGQGLQFLFEYFSETQRNKGNFPGRFSGRQFSNSRSEMNVSTLELGDSALYLCASSSGQPNQPQHFGDGTRLSIL.

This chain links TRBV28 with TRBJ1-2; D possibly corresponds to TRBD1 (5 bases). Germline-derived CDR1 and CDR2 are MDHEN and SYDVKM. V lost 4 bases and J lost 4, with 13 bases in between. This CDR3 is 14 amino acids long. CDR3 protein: CASSYGQGGYGYTF. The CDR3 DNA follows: TGTGCCAGCAGTTACGGGCAGGGAGGCTATGGCTACACCTTC.

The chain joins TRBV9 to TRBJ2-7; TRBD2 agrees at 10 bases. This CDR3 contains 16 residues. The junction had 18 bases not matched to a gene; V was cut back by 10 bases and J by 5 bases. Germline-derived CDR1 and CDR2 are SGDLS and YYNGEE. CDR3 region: CAGIRPRLAGEDEQYF. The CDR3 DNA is TGTGCCGGAATACGTCCTCGGCTAGCGGGAGAGGACGAGCAGTACTTC.

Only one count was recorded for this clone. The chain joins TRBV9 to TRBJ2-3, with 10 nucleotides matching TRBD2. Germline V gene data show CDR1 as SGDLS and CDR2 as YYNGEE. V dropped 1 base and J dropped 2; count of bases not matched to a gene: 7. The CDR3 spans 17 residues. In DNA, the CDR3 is TGTGCCAGCAGCGTATTCTCTAGCGGGAGAAACACAGATACGCAGTATTTT. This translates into CASSVFSSGRNTDTQYF.

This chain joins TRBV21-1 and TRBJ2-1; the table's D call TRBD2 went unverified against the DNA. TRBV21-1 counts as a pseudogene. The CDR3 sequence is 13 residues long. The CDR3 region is CASLGLAGIKQFF. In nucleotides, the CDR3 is TGTGCCAGCCTGGGGCTAGCGGGGATCAAGCAGTTCTTC.

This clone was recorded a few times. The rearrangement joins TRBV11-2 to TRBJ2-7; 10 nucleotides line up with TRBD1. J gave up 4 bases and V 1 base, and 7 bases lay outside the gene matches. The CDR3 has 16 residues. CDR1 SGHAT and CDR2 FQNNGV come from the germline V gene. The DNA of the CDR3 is TGTGCCAGCAGCTTAGCTTCTGGACAGGGGGAATACGAGCAGTACTTC. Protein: CASSLASGQGEYEQYF. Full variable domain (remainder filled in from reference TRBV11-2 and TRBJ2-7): EAGVAQSPRYKIIEKRQSVAFWCNPISGHATLYWYQQILGQGPKLLIQFQNNGVVDDSQLPKDRFSAERLKGVDSTLKIQPAKLEDSAVYLCASSLASGQGEYEQYFGPGTRLTVT.

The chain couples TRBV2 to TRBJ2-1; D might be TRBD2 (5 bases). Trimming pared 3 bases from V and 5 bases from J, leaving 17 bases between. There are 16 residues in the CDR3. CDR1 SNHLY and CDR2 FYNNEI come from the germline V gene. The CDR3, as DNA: TGTGCCAGCAGTGACCCCCTCCGGGATTACCACAATGAGCAGTTCTTC. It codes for CASSDPLRDYHNEQFF.

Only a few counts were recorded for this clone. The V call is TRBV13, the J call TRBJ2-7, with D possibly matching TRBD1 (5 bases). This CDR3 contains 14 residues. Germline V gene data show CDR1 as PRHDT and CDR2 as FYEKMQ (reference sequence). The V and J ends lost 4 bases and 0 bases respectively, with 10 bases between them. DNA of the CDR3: TGTGCCAGCAGCTCGACAGCAAACTCCTACGAGCAGTACTTC. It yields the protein CASSSTANSYEQYF.

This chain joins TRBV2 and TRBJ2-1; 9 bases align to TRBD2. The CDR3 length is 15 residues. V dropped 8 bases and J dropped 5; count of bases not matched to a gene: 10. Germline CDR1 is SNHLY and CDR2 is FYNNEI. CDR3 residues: CASGRLAAVDNEQFF. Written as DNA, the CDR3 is TGTGCCAGCGGCCGACTAGCGGCCGTGGACAATGAGCAGTTCTTC.

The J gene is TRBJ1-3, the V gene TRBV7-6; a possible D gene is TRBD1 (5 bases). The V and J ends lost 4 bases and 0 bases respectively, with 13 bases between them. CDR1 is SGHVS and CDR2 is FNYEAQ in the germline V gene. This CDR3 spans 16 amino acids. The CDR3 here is CASSSRAPNSGNTIYF. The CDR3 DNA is TGTGCCAGCAGCTCCAGGGCCCCTAACTCTGGAAACACCATATATTTT.

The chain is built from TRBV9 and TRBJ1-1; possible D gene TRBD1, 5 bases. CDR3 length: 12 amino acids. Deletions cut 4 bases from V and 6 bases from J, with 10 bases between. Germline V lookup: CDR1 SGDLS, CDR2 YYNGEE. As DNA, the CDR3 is TGTGCCAGCAGCCCCAGGGCTTCTGAAGCTTTCTTT. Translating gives CASSPRASEAFF. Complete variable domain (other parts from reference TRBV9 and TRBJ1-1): DSGVTQTPKHLITATGQRVTLRCSPRSGDLSVYWYQQSLDQGLQFLIQYYNGEERAKGNILERFSAQQFPDLHSELNLSSLELGDSALYFCASSPRASEAFFGQGTRLTVV.

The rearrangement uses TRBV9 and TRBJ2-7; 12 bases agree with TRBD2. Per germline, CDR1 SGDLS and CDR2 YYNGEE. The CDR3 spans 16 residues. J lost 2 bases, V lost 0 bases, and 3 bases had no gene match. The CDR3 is CASSVGTSGAAYEQYF. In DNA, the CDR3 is TGTGCCAGCAGCGTAGGGACTAGCGGGGCGGCCTACGAGCAGTACTTC.

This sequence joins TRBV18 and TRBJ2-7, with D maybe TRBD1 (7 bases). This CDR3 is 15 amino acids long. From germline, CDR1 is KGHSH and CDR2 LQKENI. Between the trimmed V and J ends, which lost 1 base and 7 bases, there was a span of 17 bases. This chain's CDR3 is CASSPLTGFGGEQYF. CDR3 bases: TGTGCCAGCTCACCACTGACAGGGTTCGGGGGTGAGCAGTACTTC.

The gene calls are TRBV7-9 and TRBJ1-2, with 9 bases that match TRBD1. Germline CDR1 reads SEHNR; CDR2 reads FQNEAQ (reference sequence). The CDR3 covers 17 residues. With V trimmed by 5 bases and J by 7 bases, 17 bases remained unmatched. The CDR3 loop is CASSPSPGTGTISGYTF. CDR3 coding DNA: TGTGCCAGCAGCCCCTCGCCCGGGACAGGGACGATTAGTGGCTACACCTTC.

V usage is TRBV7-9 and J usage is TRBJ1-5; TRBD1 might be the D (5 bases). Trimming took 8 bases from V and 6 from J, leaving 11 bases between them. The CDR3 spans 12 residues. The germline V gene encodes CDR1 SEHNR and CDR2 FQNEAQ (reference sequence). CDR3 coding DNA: TGTGCCAGCGACCGGGGGGGTCAGCCCCAGCATTTT. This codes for CASDRGGQPQHF.

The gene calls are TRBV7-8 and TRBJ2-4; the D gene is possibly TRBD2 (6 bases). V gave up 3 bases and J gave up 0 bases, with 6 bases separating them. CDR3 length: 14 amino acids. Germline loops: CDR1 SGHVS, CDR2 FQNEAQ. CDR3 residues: CASSFGGAKNIQYF. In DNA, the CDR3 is TGTGCCAGCAGCTTCGGGGGAGCCAAAAACATTCAGTACTTC.

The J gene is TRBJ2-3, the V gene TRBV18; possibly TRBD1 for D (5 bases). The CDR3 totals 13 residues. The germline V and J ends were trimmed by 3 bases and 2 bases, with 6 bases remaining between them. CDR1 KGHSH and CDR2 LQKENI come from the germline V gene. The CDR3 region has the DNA TGTGCCAGCTCACCGGGGCCCACAGATACGCAGTATTTT. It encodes CASSPGPTDTQYF.

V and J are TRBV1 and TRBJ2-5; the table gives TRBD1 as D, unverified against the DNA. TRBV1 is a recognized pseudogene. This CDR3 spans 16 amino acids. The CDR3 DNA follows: TGCACCAGCAGCCAGCGTGCCGGGACAGGGGCAGAGACCCAGTACTTC. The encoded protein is CTSSQRAGTGAETQYF.

CDR3 loop: CASSLLGTDSTNTEAFF. The CDR3 DNA is TGCGCCAGCAGTCTCCTAGGGACAGATTCTACGAACACTGAAGCTTTCTTT. This rearrangement joins TRBV5-1 to TRBJ1-1; 7 nucleotides agree with TRBD1. Germline CDR1 is SGHRS and CDR2 is YFSETQ. This CDR3 has 17 amino acids. Losses at the gene ends were 5 bases for V and 1 base for J; bases not matched to a gene: 14.

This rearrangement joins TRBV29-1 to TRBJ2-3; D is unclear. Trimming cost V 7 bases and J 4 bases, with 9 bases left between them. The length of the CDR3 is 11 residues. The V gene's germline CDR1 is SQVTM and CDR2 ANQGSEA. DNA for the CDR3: TGCAGCGGTCGCCAGGCAGATACGCAGTATTTT. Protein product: CSGRQADTQYF.